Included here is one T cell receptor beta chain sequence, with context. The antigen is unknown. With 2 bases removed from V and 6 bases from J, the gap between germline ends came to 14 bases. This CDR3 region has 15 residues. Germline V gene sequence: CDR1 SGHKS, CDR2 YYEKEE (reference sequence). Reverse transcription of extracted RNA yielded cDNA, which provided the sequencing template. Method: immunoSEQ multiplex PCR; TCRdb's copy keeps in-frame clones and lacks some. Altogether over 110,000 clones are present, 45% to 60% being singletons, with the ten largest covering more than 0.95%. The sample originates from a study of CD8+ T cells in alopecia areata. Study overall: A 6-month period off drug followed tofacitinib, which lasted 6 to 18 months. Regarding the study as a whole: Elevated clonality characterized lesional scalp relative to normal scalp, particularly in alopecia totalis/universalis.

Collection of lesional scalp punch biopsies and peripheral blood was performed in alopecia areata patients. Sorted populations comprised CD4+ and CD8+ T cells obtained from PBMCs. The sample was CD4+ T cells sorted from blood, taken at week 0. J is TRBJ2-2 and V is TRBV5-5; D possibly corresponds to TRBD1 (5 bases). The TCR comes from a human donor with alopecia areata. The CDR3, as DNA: TGTGCCAGCAGCTTAAGCCAGCAGGGCCCCGGGGAGCTGTTTTTT. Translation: CASSLSQQGPGELFF.